The present entry profiles one T cell receptor beta chain with its context. Time point indicated: 2014-2015 season, 7 days after vaccination. Community-dwelling subjects without influenza vaccination in the prior 6 months were enrolled. Vaccine contraindications, substance abuse, HIV/AIDS, active malignancy and active illness excluded donors. Per time point, roughly 40-100 mL of blood was sampled. Sorted cTfh were non-naive CD4+CXCR5+PD-1+, either ICOS+CD38+ or ICOS-CD38-. The data belong to a study of follicular helper T cells after annual influenza vaccination. The germline V gene has CDR1 MNHEY and CDR2 SVGAGI. The CDR3 contains 11 residues. V gave up 6 bases and J gave up 8 bases, with 10 bases separating them. Using immunoSEQ multiplex PCR, the repertoire was profiled, and TCRdb retains in-frame clones only, with some absent. The table shows thousands of clones, with roughly 80% occurring only once.

The TCR sequence derives from an adult who received the influenza vaccine. V gene TRBV6-5 combines with J gene TRBJ1-1, with D hard to call. This sample comprised CXCR5+ CD38- circulating T follicular helper cells from blood, obtained 7 days after influenza vaccination. Indicated subset: circulating Tfh, non-naive CD4+CXCR5+PD-1+ (ICOS+CD38+ or ICOS-CD38-). The CDR3 is CASSRAPEAFF. The CDR3, as DNA: TGTGCCAGCAGCCGTGCCCCGGAAGCTTTCTTT.